This T cell receptor (beta chain) was found in a study of cytomegalovirus exposure and HLA in healthy donors. Study-level information: Among the 400 or so donors who were genotyped, approximately 76% fell in the genetic ancestry cluster that is associated with self-reported Caucasian donors.

Study outcomes and limitations: It was reportedly the case that the classifier diagnosed cytomegalovirus status with high specificity and sensitivity.

Healthy bone marrow donors formed the donor group. Concerning this clone: Its matching antigen is unknown.

Primers included in the PCR were 60 Vbeta and 13 Jbeta primers. This table comes from immunoSEQ multiplex PCR, and its TCRdb copy is limited to in-frame clones, with some not included. The sample has about 180,000 clones; over 75% are singletons. This CDR3 comprises 15 residues. Germline CDR1 is SQVTM and CDR2 is ANQGSEA. The V segment lost 3 bases and the J segment 10 bases; nucleotides outside the gene matches: 15. This TCR derives from a woman in her 30s in good health and CMV-seronegative. Sample: PBMCs. The V gene is TRBV29-1, the J gene TRBJ2-1; TRBD1 matches 7 bases. The CDR3 nucleotides read TGCAGCGTTGACCTCCCGGGACAGACAAGTCGGGAGCAGTTCTTC. This encodes CSVDLPGQTSREQFF.